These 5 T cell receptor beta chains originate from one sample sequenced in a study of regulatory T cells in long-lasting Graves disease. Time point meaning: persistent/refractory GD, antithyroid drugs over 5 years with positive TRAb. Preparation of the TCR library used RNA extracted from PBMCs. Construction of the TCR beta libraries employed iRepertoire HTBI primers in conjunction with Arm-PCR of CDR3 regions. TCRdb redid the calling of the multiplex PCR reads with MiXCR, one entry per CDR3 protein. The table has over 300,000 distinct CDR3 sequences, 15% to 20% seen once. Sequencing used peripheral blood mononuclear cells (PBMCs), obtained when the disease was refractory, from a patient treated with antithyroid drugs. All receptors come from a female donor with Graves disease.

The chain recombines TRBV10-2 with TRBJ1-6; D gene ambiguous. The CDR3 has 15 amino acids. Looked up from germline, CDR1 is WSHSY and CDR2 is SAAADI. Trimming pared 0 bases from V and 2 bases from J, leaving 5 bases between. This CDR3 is CASSESYPYNSPLHF. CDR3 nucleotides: TGCGCCAGCAGTGAGTCGTACCCCTATAATTCACCCCTCCACTTT.

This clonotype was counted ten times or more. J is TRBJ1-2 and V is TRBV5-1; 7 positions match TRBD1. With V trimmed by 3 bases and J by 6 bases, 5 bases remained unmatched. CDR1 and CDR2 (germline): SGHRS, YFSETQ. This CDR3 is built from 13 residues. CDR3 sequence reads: CASSWVGGDGYTF. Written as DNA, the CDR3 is TGCGCCAGCAGCTGGGTAGGGGGCGATGGCTACACCTTC. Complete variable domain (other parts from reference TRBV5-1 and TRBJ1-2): KAGVTQTPRYLIKTRGQQVTLSCSPISGHRSVSWYQQTPGQGLQFLFEYFSETQRNKGNFPGRFSGRQFSNSRSEMNVSTLELGDSALYLCASSWVGGDGYTFGSGTRLTVV.

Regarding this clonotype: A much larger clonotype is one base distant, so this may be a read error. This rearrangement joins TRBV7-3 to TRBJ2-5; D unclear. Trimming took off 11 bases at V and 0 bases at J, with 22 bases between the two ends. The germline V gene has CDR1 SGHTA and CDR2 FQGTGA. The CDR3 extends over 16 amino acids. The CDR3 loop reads CARVLVREAYQETQYF. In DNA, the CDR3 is TGTGCCCGCGTACTCGTGCGCGAGGCGTACCAAGAGACCCAGTACTTC.

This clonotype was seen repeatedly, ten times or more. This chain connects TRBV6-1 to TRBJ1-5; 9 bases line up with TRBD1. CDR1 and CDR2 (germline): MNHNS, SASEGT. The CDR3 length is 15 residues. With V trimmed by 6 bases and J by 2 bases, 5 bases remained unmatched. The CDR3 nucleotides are TGTGCCAGCAGGGGGGGGACAGGGCGCAATCAGCCCCAGCATTTT. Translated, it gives CASRGGTGRNQPQHF.

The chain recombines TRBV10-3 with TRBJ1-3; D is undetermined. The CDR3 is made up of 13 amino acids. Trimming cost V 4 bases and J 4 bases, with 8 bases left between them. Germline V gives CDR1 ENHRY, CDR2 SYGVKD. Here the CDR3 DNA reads TGTGCCATCAGTGGCGGCATCGGAAACACCATATATTTT. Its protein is CAISGGIGNTIYF.